Below, 9 T cell receptor beta chains from the same sample are listed, as sequenced in a study of shared clonotypes between healthy human individuals. Only in-frame clones appear in the TCRdb table, and some are missing; sequencing was by immunoSEQ multiplex PCR. The sample yields about 2.1 million clones, 80% to 95% seen once. CD8 cells regarded as naive lacked CD45RO, were positively chosen for CCR7, and omitted terminally differentiated effector memory CD45RA+ cells. Sequenced sample: naive CD8+ T cells from PBMCs. The receptors originated from a man aged 18 to 29 in good health. Some clones in this sample may be carry-over from other donors' samples.

J is TRBJ2-7 and V is TRBV6-1; no reliable D call. CDR1 and CDR2 (germline): MNHNS, SASEGT. The CDR3 has 13 amino acids. V gave up 0 bases and J gave up 6 bases, with 9 bases separating them. The CDR3 region is CASSEARKTEQYF. The CDR3 region has the DNA TGTGCCAGCAGTGAAGCCCGGAAAACCGAGCAGTACTTC.

This sequence joins TRBV27 and TRBJ1-5, with D unresolved. V dropped 6 bases and J dropped 2 bases, with 14 bases sitting between them. The CDR3 consists of 15 residues. From germline, CDR1 is MNHEY and CDR2 SMNVEV (reference sequence). DNA of the CDR3: TGTGCCAGCAGCCTACGCCTTGGCGGCAATCAGCCCCAGCATTTT. Residues: CASSLRLGGNQPQHF.

The chain couples TRBV11-2 to TRBJ2-1, with D tentatively TRBD2 (5 bases). The CDR3 loop spans 14 amino acids. Trimming pared 3 bases from V and 4 bases from J, leaving 10 bases between. From germline, CDR1 is SGHAT and CDR2 FQNNGV. Written as DNA, the CDR3 is TGTGCCAGCAGCTTGAGGGCCGGGTACAATGAGCAGTTCTTC. This gives the protein CASSLRAGYNEQFF.

This clone appeared once. This chain uses TRBV9 with TRBJ2-5; 10 bases match TRBD2. The germline V gene has CDR1 SGDLS and CDR2 YYNGEE. CDR3 length: 15 amino acids. Trimming took 3 bases from V and 1 from J; bases not matched to a gene: 3. The CDR3 spells CASSGAGGTQETQYF. The CDR3 DNA sequence: TGTGCCAGCAGCGGAGCGGGAGGGACCCAAGAGACCCAGTACTTC.

This chain uses TRBV14 with TRBJ2-7, with D hard to call. The CDR3 consists of 12 residues. Looked up from germline, CDR1 is SGHDN and CDR2 is FVKESK. V gave up 1 base and J gave up 5 bases, with 6 bases separating them. CDR3 DNA sequence: TGTGCCAGCAGCCAAGCCTGGAACGAGCAGTACTTC. This sequence encodes CASSQAWNEQYF.

This chain uses TRBV6-5 with TRBJ1-2, with a tentative D call TRBD1 (5 bases). Germline V gene data show CDR1 as MNHEY and CDR2 as SVGAGI. Trimming stripped 0 bases from V and 8 bases from J, with 13 bases between. This CDR3 spans 14 amino acids. Here the CDR3 reads CASSYSGGVEGYTF. The DNA of the CDR3 is TGTGCCAGCAGTTACTCCGGGGGAGTGGAGGGCTACACCTTC.

The chain is built from TRBV28 and TRBJ2-7; D is undetermined. Germline V CDR1 and CDR2: MDHEN, SYDVKM. Trimming removed 6 bases from V and 5 bases from J, with 20 bases in between. This CDR3 region has 15 residues. CDR3 sequence: CASSPADGRSHEQYF. In DNA, the CDR3 is TGTGCCAGCAGCCCCGCGGACGGCCGATCCCACGAGCAGTACTTC.

Only one count was recorded for this clone. The rearrangement uses TRBV6-5 and TRBJ2-3, with D possibly TRBD1 on 5 matching bases. The ends were cut back, 0 bases at V and 3 bases at J, with 10 bases in the middle. CDR3 length: 15 residues. Germline V lookup: CDR1 MNHEY, CDR2 SVGAGI. For the CDR3, the DNA is TGTGCCAGCAGTTACTCGAACAGGATTACAGATACGCAGTATTTT. Amino acid sequence: CASSYSNRITDTQYF.

Regarding this clone: Other DNA variants within this sample encode the same CDR3. This rearrangement joins TRBV11-2 to TRBJ2-7, with D unresolved. Germline V gives CDR1 SGHAT, CDR2 FQNNGV. V gave up 3 bases and J gave up 3 bases, with 9 bases separating them. This CDR3 has 13 amino acids. The CDR3 DNA reads TGTGCCAGCAGCTTTCCAGGATTCTACGAGCAGTACTTC. It codes for CASSFPGFYEQYF.